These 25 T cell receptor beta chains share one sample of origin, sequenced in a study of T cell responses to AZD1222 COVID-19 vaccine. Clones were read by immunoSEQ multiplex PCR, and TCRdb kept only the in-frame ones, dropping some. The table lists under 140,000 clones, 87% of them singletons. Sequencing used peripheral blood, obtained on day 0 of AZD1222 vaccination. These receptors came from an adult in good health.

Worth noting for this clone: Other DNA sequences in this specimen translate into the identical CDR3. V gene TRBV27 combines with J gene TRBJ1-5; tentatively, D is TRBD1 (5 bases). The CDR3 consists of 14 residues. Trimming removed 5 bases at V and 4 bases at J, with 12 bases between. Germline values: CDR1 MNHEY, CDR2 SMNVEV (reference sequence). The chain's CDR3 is CASSPGRINQPQHF. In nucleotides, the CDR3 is TGTGCCAGCAGTCCGGGACGGATTAATCAGCCCCAGCATTTT.

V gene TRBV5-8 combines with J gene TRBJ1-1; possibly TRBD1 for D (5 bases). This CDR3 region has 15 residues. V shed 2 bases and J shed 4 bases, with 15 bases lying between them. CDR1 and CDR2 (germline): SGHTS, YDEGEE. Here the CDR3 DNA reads TGTGCCAGCAGCTTCCCCCCGGGGAGGGGCACTGAAGCTTTCTTT. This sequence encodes CASSFPPGRGTEAFF.

CDR3 in DNA: TGTGCCAGCAGCCCACCACGAGACAGAGGGCCCGAGCAGTACTTC. Amino acids: CASSPPRDRGPEQYF. V usage is TRBV7-2 and J usage is TRBJ2-7; perhaps D is TRBD1 or TRBD2 (5 bases each). Deletions cut 5 bases from V and 6 bases from J, with 20 bases between. This CDR3 region has 15 residues. Germline V gene lookup returns CDR1 SGHTA and CDR2 FQGNSA.

Here the CDR3 reads CASGGATTDTQYF. CDR3 DNA sequence: TGTGCCTCCGGTGGGGCCACAACAGATACGCAGTATTTT. This chain connects TRBV28 to TRBJ2-3, with a possible D match to TRBD1 (5 bases). The CDR3 covers 13 residues. V lost 11 bases and J 3 bases, leaving 15 bases between the germline ends. CDR1 is MDHEN, CDR2 SYDVKM, per germline.

This chain's CDR3 is CASSWTGGRSYEQYF. CDR3 sequence (DNA): TGTGCCAGCAGTTGGACAGGGGGCCGCTCCTACGAGCAGTACTTC. The chain joins TRBV2 to TRBJ2-7; TRBD1 agrees at 11 bases. There are 15 residues in the CDR3. V gave up 5 bases and J gave up 0 bases; unmatched junction bases: 3. CDR1 and CDR2 from the germline V gene are SNHLY and FYNNEI.

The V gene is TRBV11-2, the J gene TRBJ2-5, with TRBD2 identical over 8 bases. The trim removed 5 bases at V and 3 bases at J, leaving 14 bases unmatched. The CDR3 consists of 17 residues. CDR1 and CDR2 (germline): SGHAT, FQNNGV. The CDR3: CASSPALRGGRKETQYF. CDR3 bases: TGTGCCAGCAGCCCCGCACTCCGCGGGGGGCGAAAAGAGACCCAGTACTTC.

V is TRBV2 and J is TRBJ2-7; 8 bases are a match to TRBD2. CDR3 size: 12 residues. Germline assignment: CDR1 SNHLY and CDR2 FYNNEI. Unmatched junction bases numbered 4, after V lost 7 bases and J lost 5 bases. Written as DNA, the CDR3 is TGTGCCAGCAAGATACTAGCGGACGAGCAGTACTTC. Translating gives CASKILADEQYF.

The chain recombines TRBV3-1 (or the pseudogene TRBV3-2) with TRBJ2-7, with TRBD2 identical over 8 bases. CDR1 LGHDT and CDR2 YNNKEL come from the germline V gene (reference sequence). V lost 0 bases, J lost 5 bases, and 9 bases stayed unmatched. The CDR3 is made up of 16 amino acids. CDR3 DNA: TGTGCCAGCAGCCAAGATACCCAGCGGGAGAGGAACGAGCAGTACTTC. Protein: CASSQDTQRERNEQYF.

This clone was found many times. The CDR3 coding sequence is TGTGCCAGCTCTTATTCCGGGGCCGCAGGGACTGAAGCTTTCTTT. It codes for CASSYSGAAGTEAFF. The chain recombines TRBV18 with TRBJ1-1, with a possible D match to TRBD1 (5 bases). The CDR3 has 15 residues. V lost 6 bases to trimming and J lost 5 bases, with 19 bases between them. Germline V gives CDR1 KGHSH, CDR2 LQKENI.

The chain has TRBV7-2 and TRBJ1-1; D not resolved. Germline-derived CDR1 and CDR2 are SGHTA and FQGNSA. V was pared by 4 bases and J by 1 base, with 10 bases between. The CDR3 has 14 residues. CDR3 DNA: TGTGCCAGCAGCTGGGCGGCTCCGAACACTGAAGCTTTCTTT. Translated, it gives CASSWAAPNTEAFF.

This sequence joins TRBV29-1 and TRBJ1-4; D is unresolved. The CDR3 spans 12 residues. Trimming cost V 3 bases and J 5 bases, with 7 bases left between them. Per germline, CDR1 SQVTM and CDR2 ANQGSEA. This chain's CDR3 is CSVDRGNEKLFF. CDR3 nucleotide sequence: TGCAGCGTTGATCGTGGCAATGAAAAACTGTTTTTT.

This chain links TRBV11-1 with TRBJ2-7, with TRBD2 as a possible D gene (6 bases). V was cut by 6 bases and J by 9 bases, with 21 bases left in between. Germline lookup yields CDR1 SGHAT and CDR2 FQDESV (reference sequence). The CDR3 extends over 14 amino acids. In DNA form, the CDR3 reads TGTGCCAGCAGTTTTTCCGGGACGGAGGGCGCGCAGTACTTC. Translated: CASSFSGTEGAQYF.

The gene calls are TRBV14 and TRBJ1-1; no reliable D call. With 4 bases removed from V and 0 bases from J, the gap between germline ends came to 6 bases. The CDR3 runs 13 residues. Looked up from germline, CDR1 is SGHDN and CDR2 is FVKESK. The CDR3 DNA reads TGTGCCAGCAGCCGGGGTCTGAACACTGAAGCTTTCTTT. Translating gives CASSRGLNTEAFF. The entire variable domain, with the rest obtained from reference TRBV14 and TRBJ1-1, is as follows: EAGVTQFPSHSVIEKGQTVTLRCDPISGHDNLYWYRRVMGKEIKFLLHFVKESKQDESGMPNNRFLAERTGGTYSTLKVQPAELEDSGVYFCASSRGLNTEAFFGQGTRLTVV.

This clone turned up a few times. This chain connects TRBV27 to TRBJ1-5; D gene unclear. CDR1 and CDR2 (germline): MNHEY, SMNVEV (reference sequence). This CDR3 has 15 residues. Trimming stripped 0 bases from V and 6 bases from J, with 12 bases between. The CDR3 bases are TGTGCCAGCAGTTTATCTCGAGACATTGGTCAGCCCCAGCATTTT. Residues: CASSLSRDIGQPQHF.

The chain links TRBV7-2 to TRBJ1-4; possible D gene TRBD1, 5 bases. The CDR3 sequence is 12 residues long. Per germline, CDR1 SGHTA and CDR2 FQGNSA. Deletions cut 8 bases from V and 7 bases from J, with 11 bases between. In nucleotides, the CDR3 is TGTGCCAGCGCAAGCGGGGGTGAAAAACTGTTTTTT. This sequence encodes CASASGGEKLFF.

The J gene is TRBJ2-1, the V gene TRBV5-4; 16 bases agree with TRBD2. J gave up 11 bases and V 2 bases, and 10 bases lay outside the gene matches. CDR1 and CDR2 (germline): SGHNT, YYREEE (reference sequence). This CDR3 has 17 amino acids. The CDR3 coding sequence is TGTGCCAGCAGCTTCGGGACTAGCGGGGGGGAGGCGGTAAAGCAGTTCTTC. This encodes CASSFGTSGGEAVKQFF. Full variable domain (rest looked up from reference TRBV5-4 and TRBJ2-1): ETGVTQSPTHLIKTRGQQVTLRCSSQSGHNTVSWYQQALGQGPQFIFQYYREEENGRGNFPPRFSGLQFPNYSSELNVNALELDDSALYLCASSFGTSGGEAVKQFFGPGTRLTVL.

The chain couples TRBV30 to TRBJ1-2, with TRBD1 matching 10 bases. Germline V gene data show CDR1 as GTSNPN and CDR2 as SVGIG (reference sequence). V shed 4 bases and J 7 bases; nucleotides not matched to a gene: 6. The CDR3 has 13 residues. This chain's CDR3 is CAWILDRGVGYTF. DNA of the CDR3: TGTGCCTGGATCCTGGACAGGGGGGTTGGCTACACCTTC.

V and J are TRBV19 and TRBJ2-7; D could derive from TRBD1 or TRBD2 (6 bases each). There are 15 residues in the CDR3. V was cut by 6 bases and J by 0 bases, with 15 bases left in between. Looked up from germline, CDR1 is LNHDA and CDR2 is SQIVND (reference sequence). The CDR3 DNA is TGTGCCAGTAGCGCGGGGTCGACAGGCTCCTACGAGCAGTACTTC. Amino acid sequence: CASSAGSTGSYEQYF.

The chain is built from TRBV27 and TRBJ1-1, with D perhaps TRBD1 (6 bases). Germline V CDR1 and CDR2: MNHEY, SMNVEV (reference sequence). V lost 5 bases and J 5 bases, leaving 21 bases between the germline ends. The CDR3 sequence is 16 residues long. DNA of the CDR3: TGTGCCAGCAGTACGCCCCTGGGGGGGGCGGGGACTGAAGCTTTCTTT. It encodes CASSTPLGGAGTEAFF.

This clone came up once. The CDR3 sequence: CASSYDGNSYNSPLHF. CDR3 DNA sequence: TGTGCCAGCAGCTACGACGGAAACTCCTATAATTCACCCCTCCACTTT. V usage is TRBV6-5 and J usage is TRBJ1-6; the D is unclear. This CDR3 has 16 amino acids. The germline gives CDR1 MNHEY, CDR2 SVGAGI. The V end was cut by 6 bases, the J end by 0 bases, with 12 bases between.

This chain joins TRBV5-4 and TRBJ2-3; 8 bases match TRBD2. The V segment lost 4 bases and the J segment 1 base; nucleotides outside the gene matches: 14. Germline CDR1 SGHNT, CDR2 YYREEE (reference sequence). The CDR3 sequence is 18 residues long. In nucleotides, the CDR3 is TGTGCCAGCAGCATGGTGTTTGGGACTAGAGGCCGCACAGATACGCAGTATTTT. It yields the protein CASSMVFGTRGRTDTQYF.

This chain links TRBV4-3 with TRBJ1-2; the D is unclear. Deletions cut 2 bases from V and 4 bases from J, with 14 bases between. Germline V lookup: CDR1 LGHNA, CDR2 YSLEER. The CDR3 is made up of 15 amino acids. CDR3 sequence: CASSQSLSEAYGYTF. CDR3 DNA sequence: TGCGCCAGCAGCCAAAGTCTCTCTGAAGCCTATGGCTACACCTTC.

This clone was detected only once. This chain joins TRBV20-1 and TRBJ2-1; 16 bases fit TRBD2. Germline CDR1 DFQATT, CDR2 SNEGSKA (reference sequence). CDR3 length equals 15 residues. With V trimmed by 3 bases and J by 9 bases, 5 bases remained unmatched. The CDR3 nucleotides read TGCAGTGCTAGTATGGGACTAGCGGGGGGGACTGAGCAGTTCTTC. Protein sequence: CSASMGLAGGTEQFF.

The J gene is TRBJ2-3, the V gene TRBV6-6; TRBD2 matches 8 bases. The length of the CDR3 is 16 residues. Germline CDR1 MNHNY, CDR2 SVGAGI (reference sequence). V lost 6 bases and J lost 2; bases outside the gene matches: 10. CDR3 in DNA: TGTGCCAGCAGCACCGGGACTAGTGACCCCACAGATACGCAGTATTTT. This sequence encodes CASSTGTSDPTDTQYF.

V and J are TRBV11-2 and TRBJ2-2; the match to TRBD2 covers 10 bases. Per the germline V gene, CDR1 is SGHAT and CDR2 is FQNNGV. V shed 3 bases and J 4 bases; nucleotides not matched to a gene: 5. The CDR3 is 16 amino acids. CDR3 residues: CASSLAGTSATGELFF. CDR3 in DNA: TGTGCCAGCAGCTTGGCCGGGACTAGCGCCACCGGGGAGCTGTTTTTT.